The T cell receptor (beta chain) under discussion was sequenced for a study of CD8 T cells in Susac syndrome. About the research overall: The sequenced Susac syndrome patients comprised five or six with active disease and roughly eight in remission. When blood was drawn, the patients with Susac syndrome were therapy-naive, on corticosteroids, or on intravenous immunoglobulin alone.

Sequencing of TCR beta was performed on blood CD8+ T cells and on blood CD4+ T cells. Random hexamers primed reverse transcription of about 0.5 to 1 ug RNA. By means of immunoSEQ multiplex PCR, TCR beta CDR3 spanning 54 Vbeta and 13 Jbeta underwent amplification. MiXCR, applied by TCRdb to the immunoSEQ multiplex PCR reads, yields one record per CDR3 protein. Seen here are 75,000 to 95,000 distinct CDR3 sequences, 80% to 95% observed once, and the top ten hold 0.45% to 0.55%. Trimming removed 1 base from V and 3 bases from J, with 7 bases in between. The germline V gene encodes CDR1 SGHVS and CDR2 FQNEAQ. The CDR3 totals 13 residues.

This TCR came from a human donor with Susac syndrome. This chain uses TRBV7-8 with TRBJ2-7; D is undetermined. The sequencing input was CD8+ T cells from PBMCs. The CDR3 DNA reads TGTGCCAGCAGCTTAGAACTCAGCTACGAGCAGTACTTC. This translates into CASSLELSYEQYF.